This TCR beta chain was sequenced for a study of blood T cell repertoires in COVID-19. Study summary: Material from acute and convalescent COVID-19 was sourced from the United States, Italy and Spain. Sources were T cells, B-cell-depleted T cells, or PBMCs; the material itself was cDNA or gDNA.

CDR1 and CDR2 from the germline V gene are SGHVS and FQNEAQ. The CDR3 totals 15 residues. J was trimmed by 7 bases and V by 1 base; bases with no gene match: 9. In the original workflow: Estimated nucleated cell counts came from reference gene primer amplification. The method was immunoSEQ multiplex PCR; TCRdb's version includes in-frame clones alone and lacks a portion of them. V, J and clone size are those of that table, while D and trimming were read from the DNA. The data contain about 280,000 clones, around 85% of them singletons. This TCR derives from a man aged 50-59 years with active or convalescent COVID-19. Sequences were obtained from peripheral blood. The V gene is TRBV7-8, the J gene TRBJ1-2; the match to TRBD1 covers 7 bases. The CDR3 reads CASSLEGRTGFGYTF. The CDR3 region has the DNA TGTGCCAGCAGCTTAGAGGGGCGGACAGGTTTTGGCTACACCTTC.